This T cell receptor beta chain comes out of a study of shared clonotypes between healthy human individuals. Naivety among CD8 cells was defined by CD45RO negativity and positive CCR7 selection, thereby excluding terminally differentiated effector memory CD45RA+ cells. Some clones are missing from TCRdb's copy, which holds only in-frame ones; the method was immunoSEQ multiplex PCR. The sample yields millions of clones, around 93% seen once. The CDR3 has 16 residues. Germline assignment: CDR1 LNHDA and CDR2 SQIVND (reference sequence). Trimming took off 0 bases at V and 0 bases at J, with 9 bases between the two ends.

The source of this sequence is a young man in good health. Some clones in this sample may be carry-over from other donors' samples. The chain links TRBV19 to TRBJ2-1; D is undetermined. Sequencing was carried out using naive CD8+ T cells from PBMCs. Here the CDR3 reads CASSIEDLNSYNEQFF. The CDR3 DNA is TGTGCCAGTAGTATAGAAGATTTAAACTCCTACAATGAGCAGTTCTTC. Full variable domain (rest looked up from reference TRBV19 and TRBJ2-1): DGGITQSPKYLFRKEGQNVTLSCEQNLNHDAMYWYRQDPGQGLRLIYYSQIVNDFQKGDIAEGYSVSREKKESFPLTVTSAQKNPTAFYLCASSIEDLNSYNEQFFGPGTRLTVL.